This is a list of T cell receptor beta chains from one sample in a study of molecular identifiers for immune sequencing clone quantification. TCRdb used MiXCR to reprocess the PCR reads, holding one entry per CDR3 protein. The table shows around 480,000 distinct CDR3 sequences, with over 20% occurring only once. The sample consisted of naive CD8+ T cells from blood, with Jurkat cell RNA spiked in. These receptors came from a human donor in good health. Some libraries in this study had Jurkat cell RNA spiked in. The CDR3 runs from the conserved cysteine through the conserved F or W. The D gene is left open where the match is weak. Where a row states a size, it is once, few, many or the class of an expanded clone; other rows omit it.

v_gene	j_gene	d_gene	abundance	CDR3aa	CDR3nt
TRBV5-6	TRBJ2-2	NA	many	CASSLGWQKITGELFF	TGTGCCAGCAGCTTGGGGTGGCAGAAAATCACCGGGGAGCTGTTTTTT
TRBV19	TRBJ2-2	NA	NA	CASSIVWHDELFF	TGTGCCAGTAGTATAGTTTGGCATGATGAGCTGTTTTTT
TRBV14	TRBJ1-2	NA	NA	CASSPRRTAANYGYTF	TGTGCCAGCAGCCCCCGACGGACAGCCGCCAACTATGGCTACACCTTC
TRBV7-7	TRBJ2-2	TRBD2	many	CASSSSGYTGELFF	TGTGCTAGCAGCTCTAGCGGGTACACCGGGGAGCTGTTTTTT
TRBV9	TRBJ1-1	NA	few	CASSGPPGEAFF	TGTGCCAGCAGCGGCCCCCCAGGGGAAGCTTTCTTT
TRBV30	TRBJ2-7	TRBD1	NA	CAWRGQGEYYEQYF	TGTGCCTGGAGGGGACAGGGGGAATACTACGAGCAGTACTTC
TRBV5-3	TRBJ1-4	NA	NA	CASGPGLDEKLFF	TGTGCCAGCGGCCCCGGCCTTGATGAAAAACTGTTTTTT
TRBV24-1	TRBJ2-2	NA	many	CATSDSVGGNTGELFF	TGTGCCACCAGTGATTCGGTGGGGGGAAACACCGGGGAGCTGTTTTTT
TRBV11-3	TRBJ1-5	TRBD1	few	CASSLLRGRQVLKPQHF	TGTGCCAGCAGCCTCCTTAGGGGGCGACAGGTTTTGAAGCCCCAGCATTTT
TRBV25-1	TRBJ2-5	NA	many	CASSPEPGWETQYF	TGTGCCAGCAGTCCAGAACCTGGTTGGGAGACCCAGTACTTC
TRBV5-1	TRBJ1-5	NA	many	CASSLEGVRNQPQHF	TGCGCCAGCAGCTTGGAGGGGGTCCGCAATCAGCCCCAGCATTTT
TRBV14	TRBJ2-4	NA	many	CASSREEAKNIQYF	TGTGCCAGCAGCCGCGAGGAAGCCAAAAACATTCAGTACTTC
TRBV30	TRBJ1-6	NA	NA	CAWPPGTLNSPLHF	TGTGCCTGGCCCCCCGGGACTCTTAATTCACCCCTCCACTTT
TRBV6-1	TRBJ2-6	NA	NA	CASMTVDSGANVLTF	TGTGCCAGCATGACAGTGGACTCTGGGGCCAACGTCCTGACTTTC
TRBV27	TRBJ2-1	TRBD1	few	CASSLGQGYEQFF	TGTGCCAGCAGTTTGGGACAGGGGTATGAGCAGTTCTTC
TRBV3-1	TRBJ2-1	NA	once	CASSPALGRRVNEQFF	TGTGCCAGCAGTCCTGCTTTGGGTCGGCGGGTCAATGAGCAGTTCTTC
TRBV29-1	TRBJ2-7	NA	NA	CSVEGGGRGFYEQYF	TGCAGCGTTGAGGGAGGGGGCAGAGGCTTCTACGAGCAGTACTTC
TRBV28	TRBJ1-1	NA	many	CASSLYQGMVATEAFF	TGTGCCAGCAGTCTCTACCAGGGGATGGTGGCCACTGAAGCTTTCTTT
TRBV6-6	TRBJ2-7	NA	few	CASSYAGRAYF	TGTGCCAGCAGTTACGCAGGGAGAGCGTACTTC
TRBV5-6	TRBJ2-4	TRBD1	NA	CASSGDRNIQYF	TGTGCCAGCAGCGGGGACAGAAACATTCAGTACTTC
TRBV6-2/TRBV6-3	TRBJ2-5	TRBD2	NA	CASSFFGTSGGQETQYF	TGTGCCAGCAGTTTCTTCGGGACTAGCGGGGGACAAGAGACCCAGTACTTC
TRBV6-5	TRBJ2-2	NA	NA	CASSYDTGELFF	TGTGCCAGCAGTTACGACACCGGGGAGCTGTTTTTT
TRBV4-3	TRBJ2-7	NA	many	CASTPRYGASYEQYF	TGCGCCAGCACCCCAAGGTATGGGGCTTCCTACGAGCAGTACTTC
TRBV11-3	TRBJ2-5	NA	few	CASSPTNDATQYF	TGTGCCAGCAGCCCCACCAATGACGCGACCCAGTACTTC
TRBV11-2	TRBJ2-3	NA	NA	CASSSLRTDTQYF	TGTGCCAGCAGCTCCCTCCGGACAGATACGCAGTATTTT
TRBV4-1	TRBJ2-7	NA	NA	CASSPGGQATYEQYF	TGCGCCAGCAGCCCGGGGGGACAGGCAACCTACGAGCAGTACTTC
TRBV3-1	TRBJ1-1	NA	many	CASSRSPISVRHTEAFF	TGTGCCAGCAGCCGCTCCCCTATAAGTGTGAGGCACACTGAAGCTTTCTTT
TRBV29-1	TRBJ2-3	NA	many	CSSRLLPPSPDTQYF	TGCAGCTCGCGTTTGTTGCCGCCTTCCCCAGATACGCAGTATTTT
TRBV11-3	TRBJ2-1	NA	NA	CASSLGGPPRPGEQFF	TGTGCCAGCAGCTTAGGGGGACCACCGAGACCCGGTGAGCAGTTCTTC
TRBV5-6	TRBJ2-5	NA	NA	CASSQMETQYF	TGTGCCAGCAGCCAGATGGAGACCCAGTACTTC
TRBV27	TRBJ2-7	TRBD2	few	CASSSGGRSSYEQYF	TGTGCCAGCAGTTCGGGAGGCCGAAGCTCCTACGAGCAGTACTTC
TRBV25-1	TRBJ2-5	NA	NA	CASSEFTTGNEETQYF	TGTGCCAGCAGTGAATTTACGACGGGAAACGAGGAGACCCAGTACTTC
TRBV29-1	TRBJ2-1	TRBD1	many	CSVELAWTGGKDEQFF	TGCAGCGTTGAGCTGGCTTGGACAGGGGGTAAGGATGAGCAGTTCTTC
TRBV19	TRBJ1-5	TRBD1	few	CASSDRAGQPQHF	TGTGCCAGTAGTGACAGGGCGGGTCAGCCCCAGCATTTT
TRBV2	TRBJ1-2	NA	few	CASTLGGSHYGYTF	TGTGCCAGCACCCTAGGGGGGTCGCACTATGGCTACACCTTC
TRBV27	TRBJ1-2	TRBD1	few	CASSRQGAGYTF	TGTGCCAGCAGTAGACAGGGGGCTGGCTACACCTTC
TRBV6-1	TRBJ1-1	NA	NA	CASSPRHLNTEAFF	TGTGCCAGCTCTCCCCGACATCTGAACACTGAAGCTTTCTTT
TRBV24-1	TRBJ2-5	NA	once	CAIGAWGTQYF	TGTGCGATAGGGGCGTGGGGGACCCAGTACTTC
TRBV6-1	TRBJ1-1	NA	NA	CASSGRGGARNTEAFF	TGTGCCAGCAGTGGGCGAGGGGGGGCGCGGAACACTGAAGCTTTCTTT
TRBV19	TRBJ2-1	NA	NA	CASSLKETPYNEQFF	TGTGCCAGTAGTTTAAAAGAGACTCCCTACAATGAGCAGTTCTTC
TRBV11-2	TRBJ2-1	NA	many	CASSPRLHEQFF	TGTGCCAGCAGCCCGCGACTGCATGAGCAGTTCTTC
TRBV6-2/TRBV6-3	TRBJ2-4	TRBD1	few	CASSPQQGAKNIQYF	TGTGCCAGCAGCCCCCAACAGGGGGCCAAAAACATTCAGTACTTC
TRBV20-1	TRBJ2-7	TRBD2	NA	CSARDGGSGGVEQYF	TGCAGTGCTAGAGATGGGGGTAGCGGGGGGGTCGAGCAGTACTTC
TRBV4-3	TRBJ2-3	TRBD2	many	CASSQERGLAGPTDTQYF	TGCGCCAGCAGCCAAGAAAGAGGACTAGCGGGGCCCACAGATACGCAGTATTTT